The 15 T cell receptor beta chains presented below share a single source sample, sequenced in a study of T-cell reconstitution after alpha-beta-depleted transplantation in children. Researchers prepared the TCRbeta library using unique molecular identifiers, the study reports. Each CDR3 protein is one row after TCRdb ran MiXCR on the PCR reads. The sample consists of about 410,000 distinct CDR3 sequences, around 21% of them appearing once. Sequences were derived from PBMCs from the stem cell graft donor, sampled from the stem cell graft. These receptors all stem from a human donor who donated a stem cell graft to a child with acute myeloid leukemia.

The chain combines TRBV6-2 or TRBV6-3 with TRBJ2-6; D unresolved. Trimming removed 5 bases at V and 0 bases at J, with 26 bases between. CDR3 length: 21 residues. Per the germline V gene, CDR1 is MNHEY and CDR2 is SVGEGT. Here the CDR3 reads CASSSDLLRHGLNSGANVLTF. The CDR3 DNA follows: TGTGCCAGCAGTAGCGACCTTCTAAGACACGGATTAAACTCTGGGGCCAACGTCCTGACTTTC.

This clonotype was detected only a few times. The chain recombines TRBV14 with TRBJ2-1, with D maybe TRBD1 (6 bases). The V end was cut by 4 bases, the J end by 12 bases, with 13 bases between. CDR1 SGHDN and CDR2 FVKESK come from the germline V gene. The CDR3 is 12 residues long. The CDR3 bases are TGTGCCAGCAGCCCCCCAGGGGAATCGCAGTTCTTC. This sequence encodes CASSPPGESQFF.

In its sample, this clonotype was seen many times. The CDR3 bases are TGCAGTGCTAGTACTTCCTCCTACAATGAGCAGTTCTTC. It specifies CSASTSSYNEQFF. The genes are TRBV20-1 and TRBJ2-1; the D is unclear. Germline V gene sequence: CDR1 DFQATT, CDR2 SNEGSKA (reference sequence). Trimming took 3 bases from V and 0 from J, leaving 6 bases between them. The CDR3 is 13 amino acids.

The gene calls are TRBV4-1 and TRBJ2-5; 10 nucleotides align to TRBD2. V lost 2 bases to trimming and J lost 4 bases; unmatched junction nucleotides: 10. The CDR3 spans 17 residues. Germline V CDR1 and CDR2: MGHRA, YSYEKL. The CDR3 sequence: CASSQSVPTSGLETQYF. In DNA, the CDR3 is TGCGCCAGCAGCCAATCCGTACCGACTAGCGGGCTAGAGACCCAGTACTTC.

This clonotype showed up just a few times. The V gene is TRBV10-2, the J gene TRBJ2-5; 9 bases match TRBD2. V gave up 3 bases and J gave up 8 bases; unmatched junction bases: 13. The CDR3 runs to 16 residues. CDR1 is WSHSY and CDR2 is SAAADI in the germline V gene. The CDR3: CASSDQAGGPPGTQYF. In DNA, the CDR3 is TGCGCCAGCAGTGATCAAGCGGGAGGTCCCCCAGGTACCCAGTACTTC.

The chain employs TRBV5-1 and TRBJ2-5; no firm D call. Trimming stripped 0 bases from V and 1 base from J, with 10 bases between. This CDR3 spans 15 amino acids. In germline, CDR1 is SGHRS, CDR2 YFSETQ. The DNA for the CDR3 is TGCGCCAGCAGCTTGGGACGGACGATCCAAGAGACCCAGTACTTC. Amino acid sequence: CASSLGRTIQETQYF.

This clonotype was found a few times. The rearrangement joins TRBV20-1 to TRBJ2-1, with D perhaps matching TRBD2 (6 bases). The V gene's germline CDR1 is DFQATT and CDR2 SNEGSKA (reference sequence). V shed 0 bases and J shed 0 bases, with 15 bases lying between them. CDR3 size: 17 residues. The DNA for the CDR3 is TGCAGTGCTAGAGATCTGCCGAGACTAGACTCCTACAATGAGCAGTTCTTC. It encodes CSARDLPRLDSYNEQFF.

The chain recombines TRBV6-6 with TRBJ2-7, with D perhaps TRBD1 (6 bases). Germline V gene lookup returns CDR1 MNHNY and CDR2 SVGAGI (reference sequence). V was pared by 0 bases and J by 5 bases, with 8 bases between. The CDR3 extends over 13 amino acids. This chain's CDR3 is CASSYSTGNEQYF. As DNA, the CDR3 is TGTGCCAGCAGTTACTCGACAGGAAACGAGCAGTACTTC.

The sample holds many counts of this clonotype. The chain combines TRBV29-1 with TRBJ2-7, with D tentatively TRBD1 (7 bases). This CDR3 is built from 13 residues. Per the germline V gene, CDR1 is SQVTM and CDR2 is ANQGSEA. Trimming stripped 6 bases from V and 5 bases from J, with 17 bases between. The CDR3 nucleotides are TGCAGCGTAGCAGGCGGGACAGCAAACGAGCAGTACTTC. Encoded protein: CSVAGGTANEQYF.

The rearrangement joins TRBV12-3 or TRBV12-4 to TRBJ2-2; 7 bases agree with TRBD1. This CDR3 has 16 residues. The ends lost 2 bases at V and 0 bases at J; junction bases unmatched: 3. CDR3 loop: CASSLQGQTNTGELFF. The CDR3 nucleotides are TGTGCCAGCAGTTTACAGGGACAGACGAACACCGGGGAGCTGTTTTTT.

This clonotype was seen ten or more times. The chain joins TRBV6-5 to TRBJ1-1, with unresolved D. This CDR3 comprises 16 residues. CDR1 is MNHEY and CDR2 is SVGAGI in the germline V gene. Deletions cut 2 bases from V and 0 bases from J, with 13 bases between. The CDR3 nucleotides are TGTGCCAGCAGTTACATCCCCGAGGGCCTGAACACTGAAGCTTTCTTT. This translates into CASSYIPEGLNTEAFF.

This chain uses TRBV11-3 with TRBJ2-5, with 7 bases fitting TRBD2. Germline-derived CDR1 and CDR2 are SGHNT and YENEEA. This CDR3 is built from 16 residues. V was clipped by 4 bases and J by 5 bases; unmatched bases: 13. The CDR3 protein is CASSSASGTQGETQYF. As DNA, the CDR3 is TGTGCCAGCAGCTCGGCTAGCGGAACCCAAGGGGAGACCCAGTACTTC.

This chain links TRBV25-1 with TRBJ2-7; D might be TRBD2 (6 bases). Trimming left V 2 bases short and J 7 bases short, with 15 bases between. The CDR3 is 14 amino acids. CDR1 is MGHDK and CDR2 is SYGVNS in the germline V gene. The CDR3 is CASSEGGKRTEQYF. The CDR3 DNA is TGTGCCAGCAGTGAAGGGGGGAAGCGGACGGAGCAGTACTTC.

V is TRBV4-3 and J is TRBJ2-1, with 8 bases aligning to TRBD2. Germline CDR1 LGHNA, CDR2 YSLEER. The CDR3 length is 13 residues. J was trimmed by 3 bases and V by 7 bases; bases with no gene match: 2. The CDR3 DNA is TGCGCCAGCACGGGAGGGAGCTACAATGAGCAGTTCTTC. Its protein product is CASTGGSYNEQFF.

The CDR3 DNA is TGCGCCAGCACTTTGAAGGCCACGGAAGGCGAGCAGTACTTC. Its translation is CASTLKATEGEQYF. This chain uses TRBV10-2 with TRBJ2-7; D is unresolved. The CDR3 loop spans 14 amino acids. Germline CDR1 is WSHSY and CDR2 is SAAADI. V shed 7 bases and J shed 6 bases, with 19 bases lying between them.